This T cell receptor (beta chain) was captured by sequencing in a study of cytotoxic CD8 clonotypes in ibrutinib-treated CLL. Overall study: Productive templates per sample averaged roughly 260,000; productive rearrangements, approximately 96,000. Study-wide results and limits: Clonality showed a rise at ibrutinib response that reversed toward baseline at progression.

Clones were sequenced by immunoSEQ multiplex PCR, and TCRdb holds only the in-frame ones, with some missing. The repertoire consists of about 300,000 clones, with approximately 76% occurring once and the leading ten covering about 5%. This CDR3 comprises 16 residues. V shed 3 bases and J 8 bases; nucleotides not matched to a gene: 7. Germline CDR1 SGHTA, CDR2 FQGTGA. In the case of this clone: Antigen specificity is unknown.

The sequenced sample was PBMCs, obtained at disease progression, from a patient treated with ibrutinib. This TCR derives from a human donor with chronic lymphocytic leukemia. The chain recombines TRBV7-3 with TRBJ2-1; 13 nucleotides match TRBD2. The CDR3 reads CASSLALAGGPYEQFF. In nucleotides, the CDR3 is TGTGCCAGCAGCTTGGCACTAGCGGGAGGGCCCTATGAGCAGTTCTTC.